This T cell receptor beta chain was documented in a study of vaccination and CD4 T cells after COVID-19. Study background: Overlapping SARS-CoV-2, HCoV-NL63, HCoV-OC43 and HCoV-229E spike peptides stimulated the cells. Study outcomes and limitations: Spike mono-reactive status applied to 304 of 307 vaccine-specific clones in convalescent patients. Recorded median SARS-CoV-2-reactive clonotype numbers increased from about 20 to 38 without reaching significance.

Regarding treatment: approximately 10-day PBMC culture with coronavirus spike peptide pools or control peptides (ViraFEST assay). Investigators obtained the unexposed donor's CD4+ T cells before the COVID-19 pandemic (2011-2018). V lost 2 bases to trimming and J lost 8 bases; unmatched junction nucleotides: 8. CDR1 and CDR2 from the germline V gene are MNHNS and SASEGT. CDR3 length: 15 residues. With the Oncomine TCR Beta short-read assay, DNA from cultured CD4+ T cells was sequenced. From the PCR reads, TCRdb called clonotypes with MiXCR, one entry per CDR3 protein. The data contain 7,500 to 9,500 distinct CDR3 sequences, roughly two fifths of them singletons. In this sample, this clonotype turned up a few times. The antigen remains unidentified.

Material for sequencing was CD4+ T cells from blood, cultured in vitro. The sequence derives from a human donor in good health. This chain connects TRBV6-1 to TRBJ2-4, with 8 bases identical to TRBD1. As DNA, the CDR3 is TGTGCCAGCAGTGAAAGGACAGGGTGGGGAGACATTCAGTACTTC. Protein product: CASSERTGWGDIQYF.